The next 17 T cell receptor beta chains were all read from a single sample in a study of T-cell reconstitution after alpha-beta-depleted transplantation in children. Researchers prepared the TCRbeta library using unique molecular identifiers, the study reports. Each CDR3 protein is one row after TCRdb ran MiXCR on the PCR reads. There are about 500,000 distinct CDR3 sequences in the sample; approximately 32% occur only once, and more than 2% lies in the top ten. The source was PBMCs from the stem cell graft donor, collected from the stem cell graft. Every receptor here comes from a human donor who donated a stem cell graft to a child with aplastic anemia.

V gene TRBV20-1 combines with J gene TRBJ2-1, with 12 bases that match TRBD2. There are 18 residues in the CDR3. From germline, CDR1 is DFQATT and CDR2 SNEGSKA (reference sequence). Losses at the gene ends were 6 bases for V and 0 bases for J; bases not matched to a gene: 12. CDR3 loop: CSAILAGGFKSSYNEQFF. The CDR3 DNA follows: TGCAGTGCAATCCTAGCGGGAGGGTTCAAGAGCTCCTACAATGAGCAGTTCTTC.

V is TRBV5-4 and J is TRBJ1-2, with D perhaps matching TRBD1 (5 bases). CDR1 is SGHNT, CDR2 YYREEE, per germline (reference sequence). This CDR3 contains 15 residues. The V and J ends lost 6 bases and 8 bases respectively, with 23 bases between them. CDR3 in amino acids: CASIPSGGGSKGYTF. In nucleotides, the CDR3 is TGTGCCAGCATCCCATCGGGTGGGGGATCTAAAGGCTACACCTTC. Full variable domain (remainder filled in from reference TRBV5-4 and TRBJ1-2): ETGVTQSPTHLIKTRGQQVTLRCSSQSGHNTVSWYQQALGQGPQFIFQYYREEENGRGNFPPRFSGLQFPNYSSELNVNALELDDSALYLCASIPSGGGSKGYTFGSGTRLTVV.

The V call is TRBV20-1, the J call TRBJ2-1, with unresolved D. The CDR3 consists of 16 residues. The germline V and J ends were trimmed by 0 bases and 7 bases, with 19 bases remaining between them. Germline CDR1 DFQATT, CDR2 SNEGSKA (reference sequence). The CDR3 coding sequence is TGCAGTGCTAGAGACCCTCAACCGCGACTGGGAAATGAGCAGTTCTTC. Translating it yields CSARDPQPRLGNEQFF.

The gene calls are TRBV6-5 and TRBJ1-2; 7 positions agree with TRBD1. The CDR3 length is 15 residues. The germline gives CDR1 MNHEY, CDR2 SVGAGI. With 4 bases clipped from V and 5 bases from J, the junction kept 10 bases outside the gene matches. The CDR3 nucleotides read TGTGCCAGCAGTTCAGTCTGGGACAGACTGTATGGCTACACCTTC. This sequence encodes CASSSVWDRLYGYTF.

The gene calls are TRBV20-1 and TRBJ2-7; possibly TRBD2 for D (6 bases). The CDR3 consists of 13 residues. V lost 5 bases, J lost 2 bases, and 13 bases lay in between. Germline V gene lookup returns CDR1 DFQATT and CDR2 SNEGSKA (reference sequence). CDR3 loop: CSAAGGATYEQYV. In DNA form, the CDR3 reads TGCAGTGCTGCGGGCGGGGCGACCTACGAGCAGTACGTC.

The rearrangement uses TRBV5-1 and TRBJ2-7, with TRBD2 matching over 8 bases. The V gene end was trimmed by 5 bases and the J gene end by 4 bases; junction bases not matched to a gene: 5. CDR3 length: 13 residues. Germline CDR1 SGHRS, CDR2 YFSETQ. The DNA for the CDR3 is TGCGCCAGCAGACCGGGACTAGGTTACGAGCAGTACTTC. Translated, it gives CASRPGLGYEQYF.

This chain joins TRBV5-1 and TRBJ1-1; D remains ambiguous. CDR3 length: 13 amino acids. Between the trimmed V and J ends, which lost 5 bases and 0 bases, there was a span of 8 bases. Germline assignment: CDR1 SGHRS and CDR2 YFSETQ. The CDR3, as DNA: TGCGCCAGCAGGGATCCGGTGAACACTGAAGCTTTCTTT. The encoded protein is CASRDPVNTEAFF. The variable domain in full, completed from reference TRBV5-1 and TRBJ1-1, reads KAGVTQTPRYLIKTRGQQVTLSCSPISGHRSVSWYQQTPGQGLQFLFEYFSETQRNKGNFPGRFSGRQFSNSRSEMNVSTLELGDSALYLCASRDPVNTEAFFGQGTRLTVV.

The chain combines TRBV5-6 with TRBJ1-2; D is unclear. Looked up from germline, CDR1 is SGHDT and CDR2 is YYEEEE. The V end lost 0 bases, the J end lost 2 bases, and 8 bases lay between the germline ends. The length of the CDR3 is 14 residues. The CDR3 spells CASSLGERNYGYTF. For the CDR3, the DNA is TGTGCCAGCAGCTTGGGGGAGAGGAACTATGGCTACACCTTC.

The J gene is TRBJ2-1, the V gene TRBV6-2 or TRBV6-3, with TRBD2 identical over 13 bases. The V gene's germline CDR1 is MNHEY and CDR2 SVGEGT. V shed 2 bases and J 0 bases; nucleotides not matched to a gene: 7. The CDR3 covers 19 residues. The CDR3 DNA follows: TGTGCCAGCAGTTACCCGGGACTAGCGGGACCAAGCTCCTACAATGAGCAGTTCTTC. Its translation: CASSYPGLAGPSSYNEQFF.

The chain employs TRBV15 and TRBJ1-1, with a tentative D call TRBD1 (6 bases). The germline gives CDR1 LNHNV, CDR2 YYDKDF (reference sequence). The V end was cut by 5 bases, the J end by 1 base, with 17 bases between. The CDR3 is 16 amino acids. CDR3 in DNA: TGTGCCACCAGCCCGAGGCGGACAGTGGAGAACACTGAAGCTTTCTTT. This sequence encodes CATSPRRTVENTEAFF.

The chain uses TRBV11-2 and TRBJ2-5, with TRBD2 identical over 10 bases. V lost 0 bases and J lost 5; bases outside the gene matches: 6. The CDR3 totals 16 residues. From germline, CDR1 is SGHAT and CDR2 FQNNGV. CDR3 sequence reads: CASSLEGSSGSETQYF. The CDR3 DNA reads as TGTGCCAGCAGCTTAGAAGGCTCTAGCGGGAGTGAGACCCAGTACTTC.

The chain links TRBV7-2 to TRBJ2-7, with TRBD2 as a possible D gene (6 bases). CDR3 size: 16 residues. Trimming shortened V by 1 base and J by 0 bases, and 13 bases separated the two germline ends. Germline loops: CDR1 SGHTA, CDR2 FQGNSA. The CDR3 sequence is CASSLGGTHSSYEQYV. The CDR3 bases are TGTGCCAGCAGCTTAGGTGGGACTCATAGCTCCTACGAGCAGTACGTC.

This sequence joins TRBV6-1 and TRBJ2-1; unclear D gene. This CDR3 region has 13 residues. Trimming stripped 1 base from V and 4 bases from J, with 5 bases between. Germline CDR1 is MNHNS and CDR2 is SASEGT. CDR3 sequence reads: CASSEVVYNEQFF. The CDR3 DNA sequence: TGTGCCAGCAGTGAAGTCGTTTACAATGAGCAGTTCTTC.

V gene TRBV7-9 combines with J gene TRBJ2-7, with D hard to call. The CDR3 is 12 amino acids. V lost 7 bases and J 7 bases, leaving 14 bases between the germline ends. Germline CDR1 is SEHNR and CDR2 is FQNEAQ (reference sequence). DNA for the CDR3: TGTGCCAGCACCAATCGCCTCCAAGAGCAGTACTTC. Its protein is CASTNRLQEQYF.

In this sample, this clonotype turned up a few times. The rearrangement uses TRBV5-1 and TRBJ1-6; 7 positions agree with TRBD1. The CDR3 runs 15 residues. Germline CDR1 reads SGHRS; CDR2 reads YFSETQ. The V gene end was trimmed by 4 bases and the J gene end by 7 bases; junction bases not matched to a gene: 8. CDR3 sequence (DNA): TGCGCCAGCAGCACTCACCAGGGGGGGAATTCACCCCTCCACTTT. Amino acids: CASSTHQGGNSPLHF. Drawing the rest from reference TRBV5-1 and TRBJ1-6, the complete variable domain is KAGVTQTPRYLIKTRGQQVTLSCSPISGHRSVSWYQQTPGQGLQFLFEYFSETQRNKGNFPGRFSGRQFSNSRSEMNVSTLELGDSALYLCASSTHQGGNSPLHFGNGTRLTVT.

This clonotype was found a few times. The gene calls are TRBV6-2 or TRBV6-3 and TRBJ2-5, with D possibly being TRBD1 or TRBD2 (5 bases each). CDR1 is MNHEY, CDR2 SVGEGT, per germline. Trimming took off 0 bases at V and 6 bases at J, with 20 bases between the two ends. CDR3 length equals 17 residues. CDR3 bases: TGTGCCAGCAGTTACTCATGGGACCGACCTGGAAGGCAGACCCAGTACTTC. Protein: CASSYSWDRPGRQTQYF.

The J gene is TRBJ2-2, the V gene TRBV7-2; D is unclear. In germline, CDR1 is SGHTA, CDR2 FQGNSA. V lost 3 bases and J lost 7, with 6 bases in between. This CDR3 has 12 residues. The CDR3 protein is CASSFRNGELFF. As DNA, the CDR3 is TGTGCCAGCAGCTTTAGGAACGGGGAGCTGTTTTTT.